This T cell receptor (beta chain) was sequenced during a study of patients and donors after allogeneic stem cell transplantation. TCRdb passed the RT-PCR reads through MiXCR, listing each CDR3 protein once. The sample lists about 110,000 distinct CDR3 sequences, approximately 35% seen once, with around 30% in the top ten. The sample holds a few counts of this clonotype. This clonotype was obtained from a human donor who was either an allogeneic HSCT recipient or a stem cell or donor lymphocyte infusion donor (not recorded which). It is not recorded whose cells these are; they may come from a transplant donor. The source material was blood, either unsorted or a sorted T cell fraction (not recorded which).

CDR3 nucleotides: TGTGCCAGCAGCCAAGATTGGGCGGGAGGATCCTACAATGAGCAGTTCTTC. It translates to CASSQDWAGGSYNEQFF. V and J are TRBV14 and TRBJ2-1; 8 positions agree with TRBD2. The germline V gene has CDR1 SGHDN and CDR2 FVKESK. The CDR3 length is 17 residues. V gave up 0 bases and J gave up 1 base; unmatched junction bases: 5.